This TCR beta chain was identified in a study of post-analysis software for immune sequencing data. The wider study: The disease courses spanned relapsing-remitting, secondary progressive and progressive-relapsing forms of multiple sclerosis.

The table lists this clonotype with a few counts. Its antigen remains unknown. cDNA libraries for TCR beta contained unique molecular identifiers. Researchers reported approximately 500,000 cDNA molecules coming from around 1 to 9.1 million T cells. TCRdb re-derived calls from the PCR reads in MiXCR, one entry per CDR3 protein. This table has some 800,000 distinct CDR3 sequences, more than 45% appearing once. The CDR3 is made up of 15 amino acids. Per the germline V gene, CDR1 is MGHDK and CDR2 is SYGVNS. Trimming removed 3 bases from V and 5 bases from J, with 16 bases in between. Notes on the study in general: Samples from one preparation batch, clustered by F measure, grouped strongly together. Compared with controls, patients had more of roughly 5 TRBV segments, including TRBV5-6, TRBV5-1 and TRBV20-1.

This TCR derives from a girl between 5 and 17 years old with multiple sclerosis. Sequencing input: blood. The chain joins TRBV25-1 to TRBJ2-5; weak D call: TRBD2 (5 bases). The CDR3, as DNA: TGTGCCAGCAGTGACCCGGGAAGTAGGCGGGAGACCCAGTACTTC. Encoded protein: CASSDPGSRRETQYF.